The 4 T cell receptor beta chains below were found in one sample sequenced in a study of blood T cells in healthy people across ages. Through a sample-barcoded 5' primer and a J-beta primer mix, a second PCR was run for about 7 to 12 cycles. TCRdb re-derived calls from the 5' RACE reads in MiXCR, one entry per CDR3 protein. The table includes about 2 million distinct CDR3 sequences, about 50% detected once. The sample taken for sequencing was blood. Receptor source: a middle-aged woman in good health.

This clonotype was counted a few times. For the CDR3, the DNA is TGCAGTGCTAGAGAACAGGGAGGATCCTACGAGCAGTACTTC. This encodes CSAREQGGSYEQYF. This sequence joins TRBV20-1 and TRBJ2-7; TRBD1 or TRBD2 may be the D gene (6 bases each). The CDR3 has 14 amino acids. V gave up 0 bases and J gave up 1 base, with 10 bases separating them. Germline CDR1 is DFQATT and CDR2 is SNEGSKA (reference sequence).

This clonotype has a handful of counts. CDR3 protein: CASSPGSGGPTEQFF. The CDR3 coding sequence is TGTGCCAGCAGTCCCGGAAGCGGGGGGCCGACGGAGCAGTTCTTC. V usage is TRBV27 and J usage is TRBJ2-1, with 9 bases fitting TRBD2. The V segment lost 5 bases and the J segment 10 bases; nucleotides outside the gene matches: 12. Per germline, CDR1 MNHEY and CDR2 SMNVEV (reference sequence). This CDR3 has 15 residues.

This clonotype turned up a few times. This chain links TRBV7-8 with TRBJ2-3; D is uncertain. Per germline, CDR1 SGHVS and CDR2 FQNEAQ. CDR3 length: 11 amino acids. V dropped 6 bases and J dropped 8 bases, with 9 bases sitting between them. The CDR3 DNA reads TGTGCCAGCAGAAGAGGCGGTACGCAGTATTTT. Translated: CASRRGGTQYF.

This clonotype was seen more than once but under ten times. V gene TRBV7-2 combines with J gene TRBJ1-1; D is unclear. This CDR3 has 14 amino acids. Germline CDR1 is SGHTA and CDR2 is FQGNSA. Trimming cost V 3 bases and J 0 bases, with 8 bases left between them. The CDR3 region is CASSFGGVNTEAFF. In nucleotides, the CDR3 is TGTGCCAGCAGCTTCGGCGGGGTGAACACTGAAGCTTTCTTT.